This T cell receptor (beta chain) was sequenced for a study of blood T cell repertoires in COVID-19. Across the whole study: Acute-phase and convalescent COVID-19 samples originated in the United States, Italy and Spain. T cells, B-cell-depleted T cells, or PBMCs provided the cDNA or gDNA that served as material.

Seattle's enrolled individuals joined amid active infection and were then monitored longitudinally. The CDR3 consists of 16 residues. J lost 2 bases, V lost 0 bases, and 3 bases had no gene match. The germline gives CDR1 SGHTS, CDR2 YDEGEE. How the authors handled the data: It was from reference gene primer amplification that nucleated cell counts were estimated. Repertoires were generated with immunoSEQ multiplex PCR, while TCRdb's copy carries only in-frame clones and drops some. D and trimming come from the DNA, and the V and J calls and clone size come from that table. The table has around 100,000 clones, more than 80% seen once.

Input material: peripheral blood. This receptor was identified in a man between 45 and 60 years old with COVID-19, enrolled during active disease. The J gene is TRBJ1-2, the V gene TRBV5-8, with TRBD1 identical over 11 bases. The CDR3 loop is CASSLVRTGGNYGYTF. The CDR3 DNA reads TGTGCCAGCAGCTTGGTTAGGACAGGGGGCAACTATGGCTACACCTTC.